The clone carrying this TCR beta chain was detected ten times or more. What it recognizes is unknown. The data originate from a study of spatial heterogeneity in lung cancer. TCRdb fed the 5' RACE reads into MiXCR, producing one record per CDR3 protein. Of 23,000 or so distinct CDR3 sequences listed, roughly a tenth are singletons. Time point here: blood at routine non-recurrence follow-up after resection. General study points: At tumor resection, ubiquitous expanded TCRs were detected in blood more often than later.

The CDR3 spans 14 residues. The germline V gene encodes CDR1 SGHRS and CDR2 YFSETQ. Trimming took 0 bases from V and 2 from J, leaving 7 bases between them. Sequencing used PBMCs, obtained at follow-up. The chain recombines TRBV5-1 with TRBJ2-3; D assignment may be TRBD1 or TRBD2 (5 bases each). This clonotype originated in a male donor with early-stage non-small cell lung cancer. The CDR3 reads CASSLEGTTDTQYF. CDR3 DNA sequence: TGCGCCAGCAGCTTGGAGGGGACCACAGATACGCAGTATTTT.